The T cell receptor (beta chain) described here comes from a study of blood T cell repertoires in COVID-19. Study overall: The study drew acute and convalescent COVID-19 samples from the United States, Italy and Spain. Nucleic acid was either cDNA or gDNA, and it came from T cells, B-cell-depleted T cells, or PBMCs.

As processed by the authors: Nucleated cell number was recorded as an estimate derived from reference gene primer amplification. Here immunoSEQ multiplex PCR was the method, and the copy in TCRdb shows in-frame clones only, minus some. Clone size and the V and J calls come from that table; the DNA yielded D and trimming. Of 300,000 to 500,000 clones in the sample, roughly 87% are singletons; the top ten hold 2% to 2.5%. This CDR3 region has 13 residues. The germline V gene encodes CDR1 SGHVS and CDR2 FQNEAQ. The germline V and J ends were trimmed by 8 bases and 2 bases, with 13 bases remaining between them. Assignments of participants to cohorts depended upon their own reported clinical history.

This TCR came from a woman between 40 and 50 years old with acute COVID-19. The material sequenced was PBMCs or T cells enriched from blood (not recorded which). This sequence joins TRBV7-8 and TRBJ2-7; tentative D call: TRBD1 (5 bases). The CDR3 DNA is TGTGCCAGCTCCAAACAGGAAACCTACGAGCAGTACTTC. This encodes CASSKQETYEQYF.